The 10 T cell receptor beta chains below were found in one sample sequenced in a study of identical twins. TCRdb analysed the 5' RACE reads with MiXCR anew, one entry per CDR3 protein. The table lists approximately 600,000 distinct CDR3 sequences, 7.1% of them singletons. The same data also went into a second study, on yellow fever vaccine responses in identical twins.

The specimen was PBMCs. These receptors all stem from a woman younger than 30 in good health.

This clonotype was seen more than once but under ten times. The chain combines TRBV5-5 with TRBJ2-7; the D call may be TRBD1 or TRBD2 (5 bases each). Per the germline V gene, CDR1 is SGHKS and CDR2 is YYEKEE (reference sequence). V lost 6 bases and J lost 3, with 13 bases in between. This CDR3 has 13 amino acids. The CDR3 nucleotides read TGTGCCAGCAACAAGGGAGACAGCTACGAGCAGTACGTC. Protein sequence: CASNKGDSYEQYV.

This clonotype was observed a handful of times. This sequence joins TRBV7-9 and TRBJ2-3, with 9 bases aligning to TRBD2. V was clipped by 1 base and J by 1 base; unmatched bases: 6. Germline CDR1 and CDR2: SEHNR and FQNEAQ (reference sequence). This CDR3 region has 17 residues. CDR3 sequence (DNA): TGTGCCAGCAGCTTAGGCGCGGCTAGCGGGGGCACAGATACGCAGTATTTT. This encodes CASSLGAASGGTDTQYF.

The V gene is TRBV12-3 or TRBV12-4, the J gene TRBJ2-4; 8 bases are shared with TRBD1. There are 17 residues in the CDR3. With V trimmed by 6 bases and J by 0 bases, 10 bases remained unmatched. CDR3 region: CASSLGQVQLAKNIQYF. The CDR3, as DNA: TGTGCCAGCAGCCTGGGACAGGTCCAACTAGCCAAAAACATTCAGTACTTC.

The chain joins TRBV4-1 to TRBJ1-5, with a weak D call TRBD1 (6 bases). The germline V gene has CDR1 MGHRA and CDR2 YSYEKL. The V end lost 1 base, the J end lost 3 bases, and 10 bases lay between the germline ends. The CDR3 totals 15 residues. CDR3 region: CASSQVGQPNQPQHF. For the CDR3, the DNA is TGCGCCAGCAGCCAAGTCGGACAGCCCAATCAGCCCCAGCATTTT.

This clonotype was seen at least ten times. V and J are TRBV6-2 or TRBV6-3 and TRBJ2-3, with D tentatively TRBD1 or TRBD2 (5 bases each). V was clipped by 4 bases and J by 2 bases, with 10 bases between them. CDR1 MNHEY and CDR2 SVGEGT come from the germline V gene. The CDR3 covers 14 residues. The CDR3 sequence is CASSSEGLTDTQYF. CDR3 nucleotide sequence: TGTGCCAGCAGTTCCGAGGGGCTCACAGATACGCAGTATTTT.

This clonotype was recorded many times. The chain has TRBV12-3 or TRBV12-4 and TRBJ1-2, with unresolved D. Trimming cost V 6 bases and J 0 bases, with 5 bases left between them. This CDR3 has 12 amino acids. The CDR3, as DNA: TGTGCCAGCAGCGAAGCTAACTATGGCTACACCTTC. It specifies CASSEANYGYTF.

The rearrangement joins TRBV12-3 or TRBV12-4 to TRBJ1-1; a weak D match, TRBD1 (6 bases). The CDR3 consists of 18 residues. V was cut by 11 bases and J by 5 bases, with 33 bases left in between. CDR3 sequence: CAFSLPGTLGGLGTEAFF. CDR3 nucleotides: TGTGCCTTCAGTTTACCCGGGACGTTGGGGGGCTTGGGTACTGAAGCTTTCTTT.

The sample holds many counts of this clonotype. CDR3 nucleotides: TGTGCCAGCACCAGCTGCCAACAGGTTCCCGAGCAGTACTTC. It is translated as CASTSCQQVPEQYF. The chain joins TRBV21-1 to TRBJ2-7; TRBD1, as called in the table, went unchecked against the DNA. TRBV21-1 is annotated as a pseudogene. This CDR3 is 14 amino acids long.

This clonotype was observed a few times. The chain is built from TRBV11-2 and TRBJ1-6; tentative D call: TRBD1 (5 bases). Germline V gene sequence: CDR1 SGHAT, CDR2 FQNNGV. The CDR3 loop spans 16 amino acids. With 4 bases removed from V and 10 bases from J, the gap between germline ends came to 20 bases. The CDR3 bases are TGTGCCAGCAGCTCCCTCGGGGGAAGCAGCGGATCACCCCTCCACTTT. Translating gives CASSSLGGSSGSPLHF.

This clonotype was observed many times. J is TRBJ2-2 and V is TRBV12-3 or TRBV12-4, with a possible D match to TRBD1 (6 bases). The CDR3 loop spans 12 amino acids. The V end was cut by 5 bases, the J end by 6 bases, with 7 bases between. The CDR3 protein is CASSNRAGELFF. The CDR3 nucleotides are TGTGCCAGCAGTAACAGGGCCGGGGAGCTGTTTTTT.